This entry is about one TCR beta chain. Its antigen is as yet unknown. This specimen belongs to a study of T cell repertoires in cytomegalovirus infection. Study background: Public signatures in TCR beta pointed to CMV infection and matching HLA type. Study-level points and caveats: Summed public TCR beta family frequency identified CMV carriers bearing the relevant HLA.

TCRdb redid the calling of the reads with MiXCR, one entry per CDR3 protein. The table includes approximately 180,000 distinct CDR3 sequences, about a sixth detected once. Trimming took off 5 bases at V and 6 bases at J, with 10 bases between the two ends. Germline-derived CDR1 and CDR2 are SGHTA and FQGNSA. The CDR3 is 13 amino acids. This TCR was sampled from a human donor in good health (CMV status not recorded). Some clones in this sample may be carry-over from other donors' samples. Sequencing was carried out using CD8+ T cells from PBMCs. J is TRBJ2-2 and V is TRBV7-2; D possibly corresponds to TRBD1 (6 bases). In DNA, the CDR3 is TGTGCCAGCAGCCCACAGGGTCCCGGGGAGCTGTTTTTT. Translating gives CASSPQGPGELFF.